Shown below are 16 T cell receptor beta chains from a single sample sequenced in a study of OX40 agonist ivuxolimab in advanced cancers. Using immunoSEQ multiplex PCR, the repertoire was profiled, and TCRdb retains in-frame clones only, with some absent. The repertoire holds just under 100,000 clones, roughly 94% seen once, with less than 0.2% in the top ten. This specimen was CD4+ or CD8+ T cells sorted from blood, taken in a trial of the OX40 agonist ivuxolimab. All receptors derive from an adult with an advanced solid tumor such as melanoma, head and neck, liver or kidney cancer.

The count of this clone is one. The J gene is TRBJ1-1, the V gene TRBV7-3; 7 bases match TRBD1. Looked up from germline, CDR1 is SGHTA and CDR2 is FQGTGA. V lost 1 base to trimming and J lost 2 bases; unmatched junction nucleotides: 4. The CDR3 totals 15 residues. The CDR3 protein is CASSLIAGGNTEAFF. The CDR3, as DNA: TGTGCCAGCAGCTTAATCGCAGGGGGTAACACTGAAGCTTTCTTT.

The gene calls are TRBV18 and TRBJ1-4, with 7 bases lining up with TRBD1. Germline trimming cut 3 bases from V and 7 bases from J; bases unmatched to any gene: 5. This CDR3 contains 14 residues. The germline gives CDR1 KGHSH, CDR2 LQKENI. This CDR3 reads CASSPRQGGEKLFF. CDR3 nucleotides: TGTGCCAGCTCACCCCGACAGGGTGGTGAAAAACTGTTTTTT.

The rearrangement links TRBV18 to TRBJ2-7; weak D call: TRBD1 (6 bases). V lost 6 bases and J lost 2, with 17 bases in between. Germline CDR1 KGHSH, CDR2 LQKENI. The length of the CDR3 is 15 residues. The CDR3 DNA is TGTGCCAGCTCTCTTCCGGACAGCCGAACCTACGAGCAGTACTTC. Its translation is CASSLPDSRTYEQYF.

This CDR3 reads CASSPRPRVGGNTIYF. Here the CDR3 DNA reads TGTGCCAGCAGCCCGCGCCCCAGGGTCGGGGGAAACACCATATATTTT. The V gene is TRBV27, the J gene TRBJ1-3; tentative D call: TRBD1 (5 bases). Trimming pared 6 bases from V and 4 bases from J, leaving 19 bases between. The germline V gene has CDR1 MNHEY and CDR2 SMNVEV (reference sequence). CDR3 length equals 16 residues.

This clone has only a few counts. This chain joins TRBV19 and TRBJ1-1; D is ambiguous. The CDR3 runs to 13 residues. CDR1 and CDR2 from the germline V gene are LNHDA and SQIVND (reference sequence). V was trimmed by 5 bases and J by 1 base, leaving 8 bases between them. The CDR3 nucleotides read TGTGCCAGTAGTTTCTCCGGGAACACTGAAGCTTTCTTT. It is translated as CASSFSGNTEAFF.

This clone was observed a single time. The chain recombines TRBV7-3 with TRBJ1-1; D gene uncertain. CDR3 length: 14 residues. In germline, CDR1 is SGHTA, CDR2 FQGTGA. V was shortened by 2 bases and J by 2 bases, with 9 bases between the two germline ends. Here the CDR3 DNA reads TGTGCCAGCAGCTTAGGTACGGATAACACTGAAGCTTTCTTT. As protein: CASSLGTDNTEAFF.

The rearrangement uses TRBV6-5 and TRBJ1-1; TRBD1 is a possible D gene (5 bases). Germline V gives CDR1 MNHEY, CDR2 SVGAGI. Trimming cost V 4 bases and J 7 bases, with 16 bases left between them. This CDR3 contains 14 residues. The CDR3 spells CASSLPRQPSEAFF. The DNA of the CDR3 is TGTGCCAGCAGTTTACCTCGACAGCCCAGTGAAGCTTTCTTT.

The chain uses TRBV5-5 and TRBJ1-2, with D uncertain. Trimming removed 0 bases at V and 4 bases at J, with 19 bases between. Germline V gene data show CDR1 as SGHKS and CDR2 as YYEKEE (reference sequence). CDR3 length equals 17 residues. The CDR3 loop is CASSLEGRYPLIYGYTF. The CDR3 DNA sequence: TGTGCCAGCAGCTTGGAGGGCAGGTACCCGTTAATCTATGGCTACACCTTC.

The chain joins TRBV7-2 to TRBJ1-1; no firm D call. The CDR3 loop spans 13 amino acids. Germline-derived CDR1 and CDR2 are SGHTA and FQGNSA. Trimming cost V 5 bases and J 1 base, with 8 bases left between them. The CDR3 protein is CASSPHPNTEAFF. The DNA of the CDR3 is TGTGCCAGCAGCCCACATCCGAACACTGAAGCTTTCTTT.

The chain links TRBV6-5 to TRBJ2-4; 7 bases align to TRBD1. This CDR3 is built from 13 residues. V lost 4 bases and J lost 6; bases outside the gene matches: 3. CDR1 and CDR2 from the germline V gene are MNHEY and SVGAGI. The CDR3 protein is CASSSGTANIQYF. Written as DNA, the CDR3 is TGTGCCAGCAGTTCCGGGACAGCAAACATTCAGTACTTC.

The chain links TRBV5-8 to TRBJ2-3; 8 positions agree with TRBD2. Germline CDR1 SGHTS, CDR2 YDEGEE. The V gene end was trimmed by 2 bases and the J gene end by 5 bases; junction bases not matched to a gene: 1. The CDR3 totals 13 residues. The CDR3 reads CASSFRGGDTQYF. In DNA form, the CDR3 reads TGTGCCAGCAGCTTCCGGGGGGGAGATACGCAGTATTTT.

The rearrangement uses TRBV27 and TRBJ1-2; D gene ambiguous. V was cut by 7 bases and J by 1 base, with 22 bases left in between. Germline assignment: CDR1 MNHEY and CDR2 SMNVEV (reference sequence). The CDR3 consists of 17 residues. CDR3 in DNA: TGTGCCAGCATCAGCCTTCGGCTGCCGGAAATTAACTATGGCTACACCTTC. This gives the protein CASISLRLPEINYGYTF.

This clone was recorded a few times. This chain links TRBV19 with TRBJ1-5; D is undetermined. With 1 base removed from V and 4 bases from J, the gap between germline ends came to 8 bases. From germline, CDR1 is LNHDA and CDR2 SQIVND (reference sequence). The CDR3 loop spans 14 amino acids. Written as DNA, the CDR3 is TGTGCCAGTAGTATAGGTGGGTTAAATCAGCCCCAGCATTTT. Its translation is CASSIGGLNQPQHF.

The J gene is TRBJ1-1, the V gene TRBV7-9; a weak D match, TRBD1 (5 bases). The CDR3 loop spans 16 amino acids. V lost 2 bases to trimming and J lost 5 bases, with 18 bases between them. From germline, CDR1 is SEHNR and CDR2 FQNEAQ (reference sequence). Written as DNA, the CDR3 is TGTGCCAGCAGCTTATCAGTCCGGGGTGGGGGAACTGAAGCTTTCTTT. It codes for CASSLSVRGGGTEAFF.

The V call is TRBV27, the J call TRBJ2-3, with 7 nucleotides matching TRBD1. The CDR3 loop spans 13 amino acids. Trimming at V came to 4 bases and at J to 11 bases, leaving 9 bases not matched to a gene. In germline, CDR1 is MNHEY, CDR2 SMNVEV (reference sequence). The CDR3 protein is CASSSLRTGQQYF. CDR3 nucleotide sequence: TGTGCCAGCAGTTCCCTACGGACAGGCCAGCAGTATTTT.

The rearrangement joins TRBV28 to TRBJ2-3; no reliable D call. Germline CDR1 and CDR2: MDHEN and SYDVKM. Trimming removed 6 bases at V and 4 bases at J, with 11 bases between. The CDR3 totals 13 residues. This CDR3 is CASRSVPADTQYF. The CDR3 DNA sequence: TGTGCCAGCAGATCCGTACCCGCAGATACGCAGTATTTT.